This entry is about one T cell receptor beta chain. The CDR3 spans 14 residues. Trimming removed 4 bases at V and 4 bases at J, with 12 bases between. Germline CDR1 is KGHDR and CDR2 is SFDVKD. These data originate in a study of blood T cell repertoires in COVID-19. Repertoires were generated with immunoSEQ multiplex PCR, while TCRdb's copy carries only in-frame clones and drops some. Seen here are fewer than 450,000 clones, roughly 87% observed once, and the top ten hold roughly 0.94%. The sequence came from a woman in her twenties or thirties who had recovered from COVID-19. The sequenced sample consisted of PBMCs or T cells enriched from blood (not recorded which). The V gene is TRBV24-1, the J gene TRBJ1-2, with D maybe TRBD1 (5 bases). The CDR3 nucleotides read TGTGCCACCAGTGACCCGGACATCCGCTATGGCTACACCTTC. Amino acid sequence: CATSDPDIRYGYTF.